One and the same sample provided the 27 T cell receptor beta chains below, sequenced in a study of shared clonotypes between healthy human individuals. The data were produced by immunoSEQ multiplex PCR, yet TCRdb's version contains in-frame clones alone and is incomplete. The sample consists of about 2.3 million clones, more than 80% of them appearing once. The sequenced sample was naive CD4+ T cells from PBMCs. This sample's subset: CD45RA+ positively selected. The receptors shown here come from a man between 18 and 35 years old in good health. Some clones in this sample may be carry-over from other donors' samples.

V is TRBV7-2 and J is TRBJ1-4; D is unresolved. The CDR3 is made up of 16 amino acids. V gave up 1 base and J gave up 3 bases, with 12 bases separating them. The germline CDR1 and CDR2 sequences are SGHTA and FQGNSA. Written as DNA, the CDR3 is TGTGCCAGCAGCTTAGTTCCCGCTCGAGCTAATGAAAAACTGTTTTTT. Translation gives CASSLVPARANEKLFF.

The chain employs TRBV2 and TRBJ1-5; no firm D call. Germline CDR1 SNHLY, CDR2 FYNNEI. The CDR3 extends over 18 amino acids. The germline V and J ends were trimmed by 8 bases and 0 bases, with 23 bases remaining between them. CDR3 protein: CASHLTSKARYSNQPQHF. In DNA, the CDR3 is TGTGCCAGCCATTTAACCTCCAAGGCGAGGTATAGCAATCAGCCCCAGCATTTT. Full variable domain (missing parts from reference TRBV2 and TRBJ1-5): EPEVTQTPSHQVTQMGQEVILRCVPISNHLYFYWYRQILGQKVEFLVSFYNNEISEKSEIFDDQFSVERPDGSNFTLKIRSTKLEDSAMYFCASHLTSKARYSNQPQHFGDGTRLSIL.

This chain connects TRBV5-1 to TRBJ2-3; 7 bases fit TRBD2. V trimming: 7 bases; J trimming: 0 bases; junction bases outside the gene matches: 8. Germline CDR1 reads SGHRS; CDR2 reads YFSETQ. The length of the CDR3 is 15 residues. This CDR3 is CASGGMGGSTDTQYF. The CDR3 region has the DNA TGCGCCAGCGGGGGAATGGGAGGGAGCACAGATACGCAGTATTTT.

The rearrangement links TRBV30 to TRBJ1-4; D gene unclear. Germline CDR1 reads GTSNPN; CDR2 reads SVGIG (reference sequence). Between the trimmed V and J ends, which lost 4 bases and 10 bases, there was a span of 16 bases. CDR3 length: 13 residues. CDR3 nucleotides: TGTGCCTGGAACGTAGGCTCGTCGGGAAAACTGTTTTTT. It yields the protein CAWNVGSSGKLFF.

The V gene is TRBV6-1, the J gene TRBJ1-5; 8 nucleotides align to TRBD1. The length of the CDR3 is 13 residues. Germline assignment: CDR1 MNHNS and CDR2 SASEGT. J was trimmed by 6 bases and V by 6 bases; bases with no gene match: 4. DNA for the CDR3: TGTGCCAGCAGGGGACAGGAGGGTCAGCCCCAGCATTTT. Residues: CASRGQEGQPQHF.

Concerning this clone itself: Different DNA sequences within this sample yield the same CDR3. The chain combines TRBV19 with TRBJ2-3; unclear D gene. V was trimmed by 1 base and J by 0 bases, leaving 5 bases between them. This CDR3 comprises 14 residues. Germline V gene lookup returns CDR1 LNHDA and CDR2 SQIVND (reference sequence). The CDR3 bases are TGTGCCAGTAGTATAGGGCAGAGCACAGATACGCAGTATTTT. Translation: CASSIGQSTDTQYF.

The V call is TRBV19, the J call TRBJ2-7; D possibly corresponds to TRBD2 (5 bases). V was trimmed by 5 bases and J by 3 bases, leaving 14 bases between them. Germline loops: CDR1 LNHDA, CDR2 SQIVND (reference sequence). The CDR3 is 14 amino acids. This CDR3 reads CASSGLTLFYEQYF. CDR3 DNA: TGTGCCAGTAGTGGACTTACCCTCTTCTACGAGCAGTACTTC.

The chain is built from TRBV28 and TRBJ2-7, with D possibly matching TRBD2 (6 bases). Germline loops: CDR1 MDHEN, CDR2 SYDVKM. Trimming stripped 6 bases from V and 4 bases from J, with 16 bases between. This CDR3 spans 14 amino acids. The CDR3: CASSLWGGGYEQYF. DNA of the CDR3: TGTGCCAGCAGCCTTTGGGGAGGAGGTTACGAGCAGTACTTC.

Comments on this clone: The junction departs from germline at one end; a sequencing error may be responsible. J is TRBJ1-3 and V is TRBV7-9; no clear D gene. The CDR3 totals 12 residues. Germline CDR1 and CDR2: SEHNR and FQNEAQ (reference sequence). Here the CDR3 reads CASSLADFTGHF. In DNA form, the CDR3 reads TGTGCCAGCAGCTTAGCAGATTTCACCGGGCATTTT.

Points on this clone: Other DNA sequences within the sample encode an identical CDR3. This sequence joins TRBV7-9 and TRBJ2-7; the D gene is possibly TRBD2 (6 bases). This CDR3 has 14 amino acids. V dropped 1 base and J dropped 0 bases, with 7 bases sitting between them. Germline CDR1 reads SEHNR; CDR2 reads FQNEAQ (reference sequence). Here the CDR3 reads CASSLGDFSYEQYF. In nucleotides, the CDR3 is TGTGCCAGCAGCTTAGGGGACTTCTCCTACGAGCAGTACTTC. Filled out from reference TRBV7-9 and TRBJ2-7, the complete variable domain reads DTGVSQNPRHKITKRGQNVTFRCDPISEHNRLYWYRQTLGQGPEFLTYFQNEAQLEKSRLLSDRFSAERPKGSFSTLEIQRTEQGDSAMYLCASSLGDFSYEQYFGPGTRLTVT.

For this clone: At the DNA level, this CDR3 is encoded by other sequences in the same sample as well. J is TRBJ1-5 and V is TRBV27; the match to TRBD1 covers 7 bases. The V gene end was trimmed by 6 bases and the J gene end by 4 bases; junction bases not matched to a gene: 3. Germline lookup yields CDR1 MNHEY and CDR2 SMNVEV (reference sequence). This CDR3 is built from 13 residues. The CDR3 DNA is TGTGCCAGCAGCCCGGACAGGAATCAGCCCCAGCATTTT. As protein: CASSPDRNQPQHF.

The V gene is TRBV28, the J gene TRBJ2-1; D is undetermined. This CDR3 contains 14 residues. Between the trimmed V and J ends, which lost 3 bases and 15 bases, there was a span of 21 bases. Per the germline V gene, CDR1 is MDHEN and CDR2 is SYDVKM. CDR3 protein: CASSFAGFKFIRFF. DNA of the CDR3: TGTGCCAGCAGTTTCGCCGGATTTAAATTCATTAGGTTCTTC.

The chain recombines TRBV5-1 with TRBJ2-2; the D is unclear. V lost 4 bases to trimming and J lost 5 bases, with 12 bases between them. Germline V gives CDR1 SGHRS, CDR2 YFSETQ. This CDR3 has 14 residues. CDR3: CASSRNLGTGELFF. CDR3 sequence (DNA): TGCGCCAGCAGCCGGAACCTGGGTACCGGGGAGCTGTTTTTT. Filled out from reference TRBV5-1 and TRBJ2-2, the complete variable domain reads KAGVTQTPRYLIKTRGQQVTLSCSPISGHRSVSWYQQTPGQGLQFLFEYFSETQRNKGNFPGRFSGRQFSNSRSEMNVSTLELGDSALYLCASSRNLGTGELFFGEGSRLTVL.

The chain is built from TRBV6-1 and TRBJ2-7, with D possibly TRBD1 on 5 matching bases. The germline CDR1 and CDR2 sequences are MNHNS and SASEGT. The CDR3 is 15 residues long. The ends were cut back, 3 bases at V and 5 bases at J, with 17 bases in the middle. CDR3 in DNA: TGTGCCAGCAGTGAGACCGGTATCAGGGAAAACGAGCAGTACTTC. Protein product: CASSETGIRENEQYF.

This clone came up once. The identical CDR3 is also encoded by other nucleotide sequences in the sample. The CDR3 DNA follows: TGTGCCAGCAGCGTAGTCGGTAGCTCCTACAATGAGCAGTTCTTC. Translating it yields CASSVVGSSYNEQFF. V gene TRBV9 combines with J gene TRBJ2-1; D is unresolved. Trimming removed 0 bases from V and 0 bases from J, with 7 bases in between. CDR3 size: 15 residues. Germline CDR1 reads SGDLS; CDR2 reads YYNGEE. The variable domain in full, completed from reference TRBV9 and TRBJ2-1, reads DSGVTQTPKHLITATGQRVTLRCSPRSGDLSVYWYQQSLDQGLQFLIQYYNGEERAKGNILERFSAQQFPDLHSELNLSSLELGDSALYFCASSVVGSSYNEQFFGPGTRLTVL.

About this clone itself: This sample also contains other DNA sequences that code for the same CDR3. The chain combines TRBV27 with TRBJ2-7; D is perhaps TRBD1 (5 bases). Per germline, CDR1 MNHEY and CDR2 SMNVEV (reference sequence). CDR3 length: 14 amino acids. V gave up 2 bases and J gave up 2 bases, with 10 bases separating them. The CDR3 sequence: CASSLVQGPYEQYF. Here the CDR3 DNA reads TGTGCCAGCAGTTTAGTCCAGGGCCCCTACGAGCAGTACTTC.

The chain is built from TRBV4-3 and TRBJ2-1, with D unresolved. There are 14 residues in the CDR3. V lost 0 bases and J 3 bases, leaving 6 bases between the germline ends. Germline V lookup: CDR1 LGHNA, CDR2 YSLEER. The CDR3 DNA reads as TGCGCCAGCAGCCAAGAGACGGACTACAATGAGCAGTTCTTC. Protein product: CASSQETDYNEQFF.

The genes are TRBV7-9 and TRBJ2-1; D is ambiguous. CDR3 size: 14 residues. The germline V gene has CDR1 SEHNR and CDR2 FQNEAQ (reference sequence). V lost 2 bases to trimming and J lost 5 bases, with 10 bases between them. The CDR3 coding sequence is TGTGCCAGCAGCTTACGCCCTGACCACAATGAGCAGTTCTTC. Its protein product is CASSLRPDHNEQFF.

This chain connects TRBV19 to TRBJ2-3; D possibly corresponds to TRBD2 (7 bases). Trimming stripped 3 bases from V and 2 bases from J, with 15 bases between. CDR1 LNHDA and CDR2 SQIVND come from the germline V gene (reference sequence). There are 16 residues in the CDR3. The CDR3 region is CASSIVDSGNTDTQYF. The CDR3 DNA follows: TGTGCCAGTAGTATCGTGGACAGCGGGAACACAGATACGCAGTATTTT.

The V gene is TRBV7-3, the J gene TRBJ2-5; the D is unclear. Trimming left V 5 bases short and J 0 bases short, with 7 bases between. The germline gives CDR1 SGHTA, CDR2 FQGTGA. The CDR3 contains 13 residues. CDR3: CASSLAYQETQYF. The CDR3 DNA follows: TGTGCCAGCAGCCTCGCTTACCAAGAGACCCAGTACTTC.

A single count supports this clone. The chain is built from TRBV6-5 and TRBJ2-5; D possibly matches TRBD1 or TRBD2 (5 bases each). Germline assignment: CDR1 MNHEY and CDR2 SVGAGI. The CDR3 contains 15 residues. Deletions cut 2 bases from V and 5 bases from J, with 15 bases between. The CDR3 DNA reads as TGTGCCAGCAGTTACGTGGCAGGGACCTGGGAGACCCAGTACTTC. Its translation is CASSYVAGTWETQYF.

V gene TRBV5-4 combines with J gene TRBJ2-7; D tentatively fits TRBD1 or TRBD2 (5 bases each). The ends were cut back, 1 base at V and 5 bases at J, with 22 bases in the middle. The V gene's germline CDR1 is SGHNT and CDR2 YYREEE (reference sequence). This CDR3 has 17 amino acids. The CDR3 coding sequence is TGTGCCAGCAGCTTGCGGGGCTCGAGAGCAGTTGGTCACGAGCAGTACTTC. As protein: CASSLRGSRAVGHEQYF. Complete variable domain (other parts from reference TRBV5-4 and TRBJ2-7): ETGVTQSPTHLIKTRGQQVTLRCSSQSGHNTVSWYQQALGQGPQFIFQYYREEENGRGNFPPRFSGLQFPNYSSELNVNALELDDSALYLCASSLRGSRAVGHEQYFGPGTRLTVT.

Concerning this clone itself: Within the sample, other DNA sequences also encode this same CDR3. The chain links TRBV5-1 to TRBJ1-2; D not certain. Germline CDR1 and CDR2: SGHRS and YFSETQ. V lost 0 bases and J lost 4, with 10 bases in between. This CDR3 contains 14 residues. CDR3 protein: CASSLAPGSYGYTF. Written as DNA, the CDR3 is TGCGCCAGCAGCTTGGCCCCCGGATCCTATGGCTACACCTTC.

The rearrangement uses TRBV7-9 and TRBJ2-3; D is perhaps TRBD1 or TRBD2 (5 bases each). Deletions cut 6 bases from V and 0 bases from J, with 16 bases between. CDR1 is SEHNR, CDR2 FQNEAQ, per germline (reference sequence). This CDR3 comprises 16 residues. CDR3 nucleotides: TGTGCCAGCAGACCAACCGGGACGGCCAGCACAGATACGCAGTATTTT. Its protein is CASRPTGTASTDTQYF.

This clone was seen only once. V gene TRBV6-6 combines with J gene TRBJ2-3; 9 bases are shared with TRBD1. CDR1 is MNHNY and CDR2 is SVGAGI in the germline V gene (reference sequence). Germline trimming cut 5 bases from V and 4 bases from J; bases unmatched to any gene: 4. This CDR3 contains 14 residues. This chain's CDR3 is CASSGQGMADTQYF. In DNA, the CDR3 is TGTGCCAGCAGTGGACAGGGGATGGCAGATACGCAGTATTTT.

As to this clone: Other DNA sequences in this specimen translate into the identical CDR3. The V call is TRBV29-1, the J call TRBJ2-3, with D perhaps given as TRBD1 or TRBD2 (5 bases each). The CDR3 extends over 13 amino acids. The V end was cut by 4 bases, the J end by 2 bases, with 10 bases between. The germline V gene encodes CDR1 SQVTM and CDR2 ANQGSEA. The CDR3 DNA reads as TGCAGCGTTGCCGGGACGATCACAGATACGCAGTATTTT. It translates to CSVAGTITDTQYF.

This rearrangement joins TRBV27 to TRBJ1-1; TRBD1 agrees at 9 bases. Germline-derived CDR1 and CDR2 are MNHEY and SMNVEV (reference sequence). V was pared by 5 bases and J by 4 bases, with 5 bases of the junction left unmatched. The CDR3 has 14 residues. The CDR3 loop reads CASSIQGAGTEAFF. The CDR3 DNA reads as TGTGCCAGCAGTATACAGGGGGCTGGCACTGAAGCTTTCTTT.